These 6 T cell receptor beta chains came from one sample sequenced in a study of molecular identifiers for immune sequencing clone quantification. TCRdb ran MiXCR on the PCR reads and lists one entry per CDR3 protein. This sample has 550,000 to 750,000 distinct CDR3 sequences, with nearly 20% found just once. Material for sequencing was naive CD8+ T cells from blood, with Jurkat cell RNA spiked in. Subset denoted: FACS-sorted CD8+CD4-CCR7+CD45RA+ naive T cells. These receptors came from a human donor in good health. Some libraries in this study had Jurkat cell RNA spiked in.

There are many counts of this clonotype. CDR3 coding DNA: TGTGCCTGGAGTCAGACAGATACGCAGTATTTT. This encodes CAWSQTDTQYF. The gene calls are TRBV30 and TRBJ2-3; D gene unclear. The CDR3 sequence is 11 residues long. With 2 bases removed from V and 3 bases from J, the gap between germline ends came to 3 bases. Germline lookup yields CDR1 GTSNPN and CDR2 SVGIG (reference sequence).

This clonotype came up a few times. A much larger clone differs by one base, so this may be a read error. The chain combines TRBV28 with TRBJ2-3; tentatively, D is TRBD2 (6 bases). This CDR3 is built from 18 residues. V shed 4 bases and J shed 1 base, with 21 bases lying between them. In germline, CDR1 is MDHEN, CDR2 SYDVKM. CDR3 bases: TGTGCCAGCAGTTATGAGCGGGTCTTGACGACTGGCACAGATACGCAGTATTTT. It codes for CASSYERVLTTGTDTQYF.

The table lists this clonotype with many counts. This chain links TRBV19 with TRBJ2-7, with TRBD2 identical over 8 bases. The CDR3 extends over 14 amino acids. Germline trimming cut 2 bases from V and 3 bases from J; bases unmatched to any gene: 3. The germline CDR1 and CDR2 sequences are LNHDA and SQIVND (reference sequence). The CDR3 DNA is TGTGCCAGTAGTATACCGGGACTAGACTACGAGCAGTACTTC. Encoded protein: CASSIPGLDYEQYF.

CDR3 amino acids: CASSQENRNHYGYTF. Here the CDR3 DNA reads TGCGCCAGCAGCCAAGAAAACAGGAATCACTATGGCTACACCTTC. This chain joins TRBV4-3 and TRBJ1-2; a possible D gene is TRBD1 (5 bases). The CDR3 runs 15 residues. Per germline, CDR1 LGHNA and CDR2 YSLEER. The V end was cut by 0 bases, the J end by 3 bases, with 11 bases between.

The chain recombines TRBV30 with TRBJ2-1; 8 nucleotides match TRBD1. The V gene end was trimmed by 7 bases and the J gene end by 5 bases; junction bases not matched to a gene: 7. The germline gives CDR1 GTSNPN, CDR2 SVGIG (reference sequence). This CDR3 contains 13 residues. The CDR3 loop is CASDRGFDNEQFF. In DNA form, the CDR3 reads TGTGCCTCCGACAGGGGTTTTGACAATGAGCAGTTCTTC.

This clonotype was observed many times. The chain has TRBV27 and TRBJ2-1; D may be TRBD2 (6 bases). Trimming took off 4 bases at V and 6 bases at J, with 13 bases between the two ends. CDR3 length equals 14 residues. Germline V CDR1 and CDR2: MNHEY, SMNVEV (reference sequence). CDR3 region: CASSSVLATNEQFF. The CDR3 coding sequence is TGTGCCAGCAGTTCCGTCCTAGCGACCAATGAGCAGTTCTTC.